This entry lists 17 T cell receptor beta chains sequenced from one sample in a study of cytotoxic CD8 clonotypes in ibrutinib-treated CLL. Method: immunoSEQ multiplex PCR; TCRdb's copy keeps in-frame clones and lacks some. Of roughly 200,000 clones listed, 79% are singletons. This material consisted of PBMCs, taken after 12 months of ibrutinib treatment. These receptors all come from a human donor with chronic lymphocytic leukemia.

This clone has just one count. The CDR3 sequence is CASSPLVSETQYF. The CDR3 coding sequence is TGCGCCAGCAGCCCATTAGTGTCGGAGACCCAGTACTTC. The chain carries TRBV5-1 and TRBJ2-5, with no clear D. The CDR3 has 13 residues. V was clipped by 4 bases and J by 5 bases, with 12 bases between them. Germline-derived CDR1 and CDR2 are SGHRS and YFSETQ.

The chain employs TRBV18 and TRBJ1-5; D is ambiguous. Germline V gene sequence: CDR1 KGHSH, CDR2 LQKENI. The V gene lost 3 bases and the J gene lost 7 bases, with 16 bases spanning the gap. The CDR3 runs to 15 residues. Here the CDR3 DNA reads TGTGCCAGCTCACCCACAAAGAGCGGGAGCCAGCCCCAGCATTTT. Translation gives CASSPTKSGSQPQHF.

In its sample, this clone was seen once. V is TRBV29-1 and J is TRBJ2-7; D is possibly TRBD2 (6 bases). In germline, CDR1 is SQVTM, CDR2 ANQGSEA. V was pared by 2 bases and J by 0 bases, with 8 bases between. The CDR3 is made up of 13 amino acids. The DNA for the CDR3 is TGCAGCGTTGAACGGGAGAACTCCTACGAGCAGTACTTC. Translated: CSVERENSYEQYF.

The sample holds one count of this clone. The genes are TRBV4-2 and TRBJ2-3, with 14 bases aligning to TRBD2. CDR1 LGHNA and CDR2 YNFKEQ come from the germline V gene. V lost 4 bases, J lost 1 base, and 7 bases stayed unmatched. The CDR3 is 18 amino acids. In DNA form, the CDR3 reads TGTGCCAGCAGCCCTCGACTAGCGGGAGGGCCTGGCACAGATACGCAGTATTTT. Translated: CASSPRLAGGPGTDTQYF.

V usage is TRBV2 and J usage is TRBJ2-3, with TRBD1 matching over 8 bases. V shed 4 bases, J shed 6 bases, and the junction held 3 bases outside the gene matches. There are 13 residues in the CDR3. Germline assignment: CDR1 SNHLY and CDR2 FYNNEI. The CDR3 DNA reads TGTGCCAGCAGTGTCGACAGGGGTGATACGCAGTATTTT. Protein product: CASSVDRGDTQYF.

The V gene is TRBV19, the J gene TRBJ2-3, with 7 bases lining up with TRBD2. This CDR3 has 16 amino acids. CDR1 LNHDA and CDR2 SQIVND come from the germline V gene (reference sequence). V lost 5 bases and J lost 0; bases outside the gene matches: 8. The CDR3 DNA reads as TGTGCCAGTAGTGGGGGTAGCGGGCTTAGCACAGATACGCAGTATTTT. As protein: CASSGGSGLSTDTQYF.

The chain is built from TRBV6-1 and TRBJ2-1; TRBD1 agrees at 7 bases. V trimming: 2 bases; J trimming: 2 bases; junction bases outside the gene matches: 6. Germline-derived CDR1 and CDR2 are MNHNS and SASEGT. There are 16 residues in the CDR3. The CDR3 protein is CASSEFDRETYNEQFF. The CDR3 nucleotides read TGTGCCAGCAGTGAATTTGACAGGGAGACCTACAATGAGCAGTTCTTC.

V gene TRBV11-2 combines with J gene TRBJ2-2, with 7 bases aligning to TRBD2. Germline-derived CDR1 and CDR2 are SGHAT and FQNNGV. The CDR3 extends over 14 amino acids. V trimming: 4 bases; J trimming: 6 bases; junction bases outside the gene matches: 5. The CDR3 spells CASSSPAGAGELFF. CDR3 sequence (DNA): TGTGCCAGCAGCTCCCCGGCGGGAGCCGGGGAGCTGTTTTTT.

This chain connects TRBV5-4 to TRBJ1-2; 7 bases are shared with TRBD1. Trimming took 4 bases from V and 4 from J; bases not matched to a gene: 7. The CDR3 is made up of 14 amino acids. CDR1 SGHNT and CDR2 YYREEE come from the germline V gene (reference sequence). CDR3 protein: CASSPRTGGYGYTF. CDR3 DNA sequence: TGTGCCAGCAGCCCACGGACAGGAGGCTATGGCTACACCTTC.

This chain links TRBV27 with TRBJ2-7; D is perhaps TRBD1 (5 bases). Germline CDR1 MNHEY, CDR2 SMNVEV (reference sequence). The CDR3 runs 18 residues. V lost 5 bases, J lost 0 bases, and 23 bases lay in between. The DNA of the CDR3 is TGTGCCAGCAGTCCTTTAGCCTGGAAGGGGTTGAGCTCCTACGAGCAGTACTTC. Amino acid sequence: CASSPLAWKGLSSYEQYF.

This clone was recorded only once. The V gene is TRBV2, the J gene TRBJ1-1; 7 bases map to TRBD1. J gave up 5 bases and V 5 bases, and 14 bases lay outside the gene matches. In germline, CDR1 is SNHLY, CDR2 FYNNEI. The length of the CDR3 is 16 residues. This CDR3 is CASSLRQGGSVTEAFF. The CDR3 DNA sequence: TGTGCCAGCAGTCTACGACAGGGCGGTTCGGTTACTGAAGCTTTCTTT.

V usage is TRBV6-1 and J usage is TRBJ1-5, with 10 positions matching TRBD1. Unmatched junction bases numbered 4, after V lost 8 bases and J lost 6 bases. The germline gives CDR1 MNHNS, CDR2 SASEGT. The CDR3 has 13 amino acids. This CDR3 reads CASGTGESQPQHF. The CDR3 bases are TGTGCCAGCGGGACAGGGGAAAGTCAGCCCCAGCATTTT.

The chain is built from TRBV19 and TRBJ1-5; the D is unclear. The CDR3 is 15 residues long. With 9 bases removed from V and 0 bases from J, the gap between germline ends came to 15 bases. CDR1 is LNHDA, CDR2 SQIVND, per germline (reference sequence). CDR3 in DNA: TGTGCCAGCAGACTTACTGGAAATAGCAATCAGCCCCAGCATTTT. Amino acid sequence: CASRLTGNSNQPQHF. Full variable domain (rest looked up from reference TRBV19 and TRBJ1-5): DGGITQSPKYLFRKEGQNVTLSCEQNLNHDAMYWYRQDPGQGLRLIYYSQIVNDFQKGDIAEGYSVSREKKESFPLTVTSAQKNPTAFYLCASRLTGNSNQPQHFGDGTRLSIL.

The J gene is TRBJ2-4, the V gene TRBV11-2; perhaps TRBD2 as D (7 bases). This CDR3 has 15 amino acids. Germline V gene data show CDR1 as SGHAT and CDR2 as FQNNGV. V lost 5 bases to trimming and J lost 7 bases, with 18 bases between them. In DNA, the CDR3 is TGTGCCAGCAGCCTTGGGGGGGGCACGGGGAACATTCAGTACTTC. It specifies CASSLGGGTGNIQYF.

This clone was picked up a small number of times. Additional DNA sequences in this sample encode the identical CDR3. The chain carries TRBV18 and TRBJ2-7; D could derive from TRBD1 or TRBD2 (5 bases each). Trimming took off 2 bases at V and 3 bases at J, with 5 bases between the two ends. The CDR3 runs to 12 residues. Germline V lookup: CDR1 KGHSH, CDR2 LQKENI. The CDR3: CASSPGGYEQYF. The CDR3 nucleotides are TGTGCCAGCTCACCAGGGGGCTACGAGCAGTACTTC.

The chain recombines TRBV11-2 with TRBJ2-3; D perhaps matches TRBD2 (6 bases). Deletions cut 3 bases from V and 2 bases from J, with 21 bases between. The CDR3 has 18 residues. From germline, CDR1 is SGHAT and CDR2 FQNNGV. The CDR3 nucleotides read TGTGCCAGCAGCTTGAAATTGATAGCGGCCACCTCCACAGATACGCAGTATTTT. Its translation: CASSLKLIAATSTDTQYF. Looking up the rest from reference TRBV11-2 and TRBJ2-3 gives the full variable domain: EAGVAQSPRYKIIEKRQSVAFWCNPISGHATLYWYQQILGQGPKLLIQFQNNGVVDDSQLPKDRFSAERLKGVDSTLKIQPAKLEDSAVYLCASSLKLIAATSTDTQYFGPGTRLTVL.

V usage is TRBV7-9 and J usage is TRBJ2-2, with 13 bases aligning to TRBD2. This CDR3 comprises 17 residues. CDR1 is SEHNR, CDR2 FQNEAQ, per germline (reference sequence). J was trimmed by 6 bases and V by 3 bases; bases with no gene match: 7. CDR3 sequence (DNA): TGTGCCAGCAGCTTGGAGTCGGGACTAGCGGGGTCCGGGGAGCTGTTTTTT. It translates to CASSLESGLAGSGELFF.